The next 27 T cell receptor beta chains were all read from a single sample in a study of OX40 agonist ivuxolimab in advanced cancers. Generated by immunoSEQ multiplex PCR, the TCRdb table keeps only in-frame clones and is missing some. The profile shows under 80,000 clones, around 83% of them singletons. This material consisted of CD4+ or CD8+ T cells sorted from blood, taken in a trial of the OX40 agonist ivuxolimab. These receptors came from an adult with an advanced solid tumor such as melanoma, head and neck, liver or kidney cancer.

The CDR3, as DNA: TGTGCCAGCAGTGAACCTACAAATTACCAAGAGACCCAGTACTTC. Translated, it gives CASSEPTNYQETQYF. This chain links TRBV6-1 with TRBJ2-5; the D is unclear. Germline V gene sequence: CDR1 MNHNS, CDR2 SASEGT. The CDR3 runs to 15 residues. Trimming took 2 bases from V and 0 from J, leaving 10 bases between them.

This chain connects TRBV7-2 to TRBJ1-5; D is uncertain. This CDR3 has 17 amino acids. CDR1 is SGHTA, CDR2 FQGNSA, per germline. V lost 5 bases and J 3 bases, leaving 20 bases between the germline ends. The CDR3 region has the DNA TGTGCCAGCAGCCCCTACATAGTCGGTTTCTCCAATCAGCCCCAGCATTTT. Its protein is CASSPYIVGFSNQPQHF.

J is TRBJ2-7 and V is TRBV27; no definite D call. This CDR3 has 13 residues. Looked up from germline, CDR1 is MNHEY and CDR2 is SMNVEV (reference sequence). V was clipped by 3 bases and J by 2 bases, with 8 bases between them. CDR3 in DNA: TGTGCCAGCAGTTTTAGGGCAGCCTACGAGCAGTACTTC. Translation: CASSFRAAYEQYF.

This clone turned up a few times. The CDR3 DNA reads TGTGCCTGGAGCTCGGTACTAGCGGGTAAAGTCTTTCTTCAAGAGACCCAGTACTTC. Residues: CAWSSVLAGKVFLQETQYF. This chain connects TRBV30 to TRBJ2-5, with 9 bases matching TRBD2. The CDR3 has 19 residues. CDR1 GTSNPN and CDR2 SVGIG come from the germline V gene (reference sequence). Unmatched junction bases numbered 19, after V lost 3 bases and J lost 2 bases.

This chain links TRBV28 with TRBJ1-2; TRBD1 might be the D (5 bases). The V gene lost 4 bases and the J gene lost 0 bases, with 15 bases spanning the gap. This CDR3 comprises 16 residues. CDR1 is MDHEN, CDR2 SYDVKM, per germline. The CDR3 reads CASSSPHSTANYGYTF. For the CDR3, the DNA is TGTGCCAGCAGTTCCCCCCACTCGACAGCTAACTATGGCTACACCTTC.

The CDR3 spells CASSEDTGELFF. DNA for the CDR3: TGTGCCAGCAGTGAGGACACCGGGGAGCTGTTTTTT. J is TRBJ2-2 and V is TRBV2; no reliable D call. The V end lost 3 bases, the J end lost 3 bases, and 2 bases lay between the germline ends. Looked up from germline, CDR1 is SNHLY and CDR2 is FYNNEI. The CDR3 totals 12 residues.

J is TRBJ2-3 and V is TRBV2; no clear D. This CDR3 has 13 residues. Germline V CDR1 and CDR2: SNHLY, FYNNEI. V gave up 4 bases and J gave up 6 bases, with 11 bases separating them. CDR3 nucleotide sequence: TGTGCCAGCAGTGTGTCTATTGCGGATACGCAGTATTTT. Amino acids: CASSVSIADTQYF.

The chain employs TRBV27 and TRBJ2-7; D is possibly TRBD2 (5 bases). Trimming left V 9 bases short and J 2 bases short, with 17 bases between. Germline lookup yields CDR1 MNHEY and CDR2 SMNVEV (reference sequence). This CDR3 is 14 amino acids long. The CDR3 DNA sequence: TGTGCCAGAAGCCCGACTATAACAGCCTACGAGCAGTACTTC. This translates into CARSPTITAYEQYF.

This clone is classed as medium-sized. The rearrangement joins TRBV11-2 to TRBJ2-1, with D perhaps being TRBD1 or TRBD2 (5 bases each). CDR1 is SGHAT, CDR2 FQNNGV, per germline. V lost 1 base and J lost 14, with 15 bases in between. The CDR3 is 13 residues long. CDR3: CASSLATGTREFF. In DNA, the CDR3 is TGTGCCAGCAGCTTAGCAACCGGGACCAGGGAGTTCTTC.

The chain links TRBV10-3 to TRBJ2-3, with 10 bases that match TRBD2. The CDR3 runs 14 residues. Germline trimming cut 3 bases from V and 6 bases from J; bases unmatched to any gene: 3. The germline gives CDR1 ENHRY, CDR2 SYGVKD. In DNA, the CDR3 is TGTGCCATCAGTGATAGCGGGGGGCGGGATACGCAGTATTTT. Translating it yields CAISDSGGRDTQYF.

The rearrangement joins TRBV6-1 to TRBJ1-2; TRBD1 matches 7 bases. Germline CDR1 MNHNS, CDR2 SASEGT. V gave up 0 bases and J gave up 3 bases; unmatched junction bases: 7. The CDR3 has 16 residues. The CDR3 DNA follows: TGTGCCAGCAGTGAAGCGGGGGCAGGGGGAGACTATGGCTACACCTTC. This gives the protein CASSEAGAGGDYGYTF.

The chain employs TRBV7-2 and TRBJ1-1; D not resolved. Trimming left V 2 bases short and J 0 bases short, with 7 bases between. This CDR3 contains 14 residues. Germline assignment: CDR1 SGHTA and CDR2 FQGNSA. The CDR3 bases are TGTGCCAGCAGCTTAAAGTATATGAACACTGAAGCTTTCTTT. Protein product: CASSLKYMNTEAFF.

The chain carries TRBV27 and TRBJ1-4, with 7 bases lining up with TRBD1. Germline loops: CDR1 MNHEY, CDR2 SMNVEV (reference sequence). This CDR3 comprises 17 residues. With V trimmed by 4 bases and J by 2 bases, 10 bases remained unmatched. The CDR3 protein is CASSCVTGFMTNEKLFF. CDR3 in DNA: TGTGCCAGCAGTTGCGTGACAGGGTTTATGACTAATGAAAAACTGTTTTTT. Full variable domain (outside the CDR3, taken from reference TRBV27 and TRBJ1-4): EAQVTQNPRYLITVTGKKLTVTCSQNMNHEYMSWYRQDPGLGLRQIYYSMNVEVTDKGDVPEGYKVSRKEKRNFPLILESPSPNQTSLYFCASSCVTGFMTNEKLFFGSGTQLSVL.

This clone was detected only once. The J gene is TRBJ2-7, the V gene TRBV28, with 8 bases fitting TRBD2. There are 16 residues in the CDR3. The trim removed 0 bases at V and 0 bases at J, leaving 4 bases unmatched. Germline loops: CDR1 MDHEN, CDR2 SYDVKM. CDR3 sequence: CASSLCGGGTSYEQYF. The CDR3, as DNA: TGTGCCAGCAGTTTATGCGGGGGGGGGACCTCCTACGAGCAGTACTTC.

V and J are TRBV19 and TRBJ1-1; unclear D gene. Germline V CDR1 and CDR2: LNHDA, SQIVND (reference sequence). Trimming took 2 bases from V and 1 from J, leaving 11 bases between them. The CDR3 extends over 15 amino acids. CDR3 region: CASSIHPRPNTEAFF. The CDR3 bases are TGTGCCAGTAGTATACATCCCCGACCGAACACTGAAGCTTTCTTT.

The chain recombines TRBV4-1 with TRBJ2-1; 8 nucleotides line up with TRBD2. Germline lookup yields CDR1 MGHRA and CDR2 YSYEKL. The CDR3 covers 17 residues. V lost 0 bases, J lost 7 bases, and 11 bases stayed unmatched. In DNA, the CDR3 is TGCGCCAGCAGCCAAGATAGGACGGGAGGGCGGTGGAATGAGCAGTTCTTC. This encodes CASSQDRTGGRWNEQFF.

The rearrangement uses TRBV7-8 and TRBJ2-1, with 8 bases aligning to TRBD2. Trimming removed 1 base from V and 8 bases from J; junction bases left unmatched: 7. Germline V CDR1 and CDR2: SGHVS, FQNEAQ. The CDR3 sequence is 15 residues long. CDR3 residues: CASSLVTGGGDEQFF. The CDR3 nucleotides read TGTGCCAGCAGCTTAGTGACGGGAGGGGGAGATGAGCAGTTCTTC. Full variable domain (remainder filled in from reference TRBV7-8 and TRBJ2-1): GAGVSQSPRYKVAKRGQDVALRCDPISGHVSLFWYQQALGQGPEFLTYFQNEAQLDKSGLPSDRFFAERPEGSVSTLKIQRTQQEDSAVYLCASSLVTGGGDEQFFGPGTRLTVL.

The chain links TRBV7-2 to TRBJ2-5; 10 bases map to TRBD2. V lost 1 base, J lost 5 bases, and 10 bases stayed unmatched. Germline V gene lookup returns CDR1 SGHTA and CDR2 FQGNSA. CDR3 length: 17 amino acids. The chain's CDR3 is CASSLVARSGGAETQYF. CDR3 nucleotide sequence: TGTGCCAGCAGCTTAGTGGCCAGGAGCGGGGGGGCTGAGACCCAGTACTTC.

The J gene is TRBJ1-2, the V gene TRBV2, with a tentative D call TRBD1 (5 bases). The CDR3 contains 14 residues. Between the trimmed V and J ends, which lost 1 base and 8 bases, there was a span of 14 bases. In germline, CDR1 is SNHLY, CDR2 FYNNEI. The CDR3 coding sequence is TGTGCCAGCAGTGAAGAGGTGGCAGGGAGGGGCTACACCTTC. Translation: CASSEEVAGRGYTF.

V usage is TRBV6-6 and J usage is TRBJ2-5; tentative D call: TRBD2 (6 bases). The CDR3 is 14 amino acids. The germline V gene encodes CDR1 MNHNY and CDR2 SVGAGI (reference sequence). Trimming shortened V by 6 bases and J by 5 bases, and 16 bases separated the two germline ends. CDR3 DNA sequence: TGTGCCAGCAGGGTGGGGGGAAGGGAGGAGACCCAGTACTTC. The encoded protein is CASRVGGREETQYF.

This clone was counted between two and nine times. The CDR3 sequence is CASRGYSGNTIYF. For the CDR3, the DNA is TGTGCCAGCAGAGGATACTCTGGAAACACCATATATTTT. This sequence joins TRBV11-2 and TRBJ1-3; D gene uncertain. The CDR3 spans 13 residues. The ends were cut back, 6 bases at V and 0 bases at J, with 6 bases in the middle. CDR1 is SGHAT and CDR2 is FQNNGV in the germline V gene. Filled out from reference TRBV11-2 and TRBJ1-3, the complete variable domain reads EAGVAQSPRYKIIEKRQSVAFWCNPISGHATLYWYQQILGQGPKLLIQFQNNGVVDDSQLPKDRFSAERLKGVDSTLKIQPAKLEDSAVYLCASRGYSGNTIYFGEGSWLTVV.

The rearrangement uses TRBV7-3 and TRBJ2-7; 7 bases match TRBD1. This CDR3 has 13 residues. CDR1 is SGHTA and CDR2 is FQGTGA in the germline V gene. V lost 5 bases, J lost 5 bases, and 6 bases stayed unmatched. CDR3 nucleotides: TGTGCCAGCAGCCCACAGGGGAACGACGAGCAGTACTTC. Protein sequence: CASSPQGNDEQYF. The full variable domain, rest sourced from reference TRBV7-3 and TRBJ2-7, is GAGVSQTPSNKVTEKGKYVELRCDPISGHTALYWYRQSLGQGPEFLIYFQGTGAADDSGLPNDRFFAVRPEGSVSTLKIQRTERGDSAVYLCASSPQGNDEQYFGPGTRLTVT.

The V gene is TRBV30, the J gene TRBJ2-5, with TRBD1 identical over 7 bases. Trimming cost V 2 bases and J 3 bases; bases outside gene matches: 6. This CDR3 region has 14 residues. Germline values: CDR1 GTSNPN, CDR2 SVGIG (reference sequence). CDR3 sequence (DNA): TGTGCCTGGAGTCGACCCGGGACAGAAGAGACCCAGTACTTC. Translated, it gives CAWSRPGTEETQYF.

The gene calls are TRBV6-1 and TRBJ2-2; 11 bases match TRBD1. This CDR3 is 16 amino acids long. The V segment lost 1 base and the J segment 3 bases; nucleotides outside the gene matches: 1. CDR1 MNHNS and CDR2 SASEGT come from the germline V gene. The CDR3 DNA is TGTGCCAGCAGTGAAGGGACAGGGGGCTACACCGGGGAGCTGTTTTTT. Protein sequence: CASSEGTGGYTGELFF.

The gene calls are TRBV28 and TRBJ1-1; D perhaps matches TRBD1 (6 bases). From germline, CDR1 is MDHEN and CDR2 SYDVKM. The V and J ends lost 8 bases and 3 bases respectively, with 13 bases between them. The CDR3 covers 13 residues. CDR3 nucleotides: TGTGCCAGCCTCAGGGCAGGGGACACTGAAGCTTTCTTT. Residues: CASLRAGDTEAFF.

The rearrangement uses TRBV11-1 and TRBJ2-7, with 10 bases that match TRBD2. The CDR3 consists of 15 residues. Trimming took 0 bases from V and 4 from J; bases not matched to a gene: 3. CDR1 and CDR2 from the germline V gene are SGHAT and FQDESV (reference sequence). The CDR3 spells CASSLASSGSYEQYF. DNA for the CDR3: TGTGCCAGCAGCTTAGCGTCTAGCGGGAGTTACGAGCAGTACTTC.

The chain's CDR3 is CSGEDTDTQYF. The CDR3 DNA reads TGCAGTGGTGAGGACACAGATACGCAGTATTTT. The chain uses TRBV20-1 and TRBJ2-3; D is ambiguous. Germline values: CDR1 DFQATT, CDR2 SNEGSKA (reference sequence). The V and J ends lost 7 bases and 2 bases respectively, with 7 bases between them. This CDR3 spans 11 amino acids.